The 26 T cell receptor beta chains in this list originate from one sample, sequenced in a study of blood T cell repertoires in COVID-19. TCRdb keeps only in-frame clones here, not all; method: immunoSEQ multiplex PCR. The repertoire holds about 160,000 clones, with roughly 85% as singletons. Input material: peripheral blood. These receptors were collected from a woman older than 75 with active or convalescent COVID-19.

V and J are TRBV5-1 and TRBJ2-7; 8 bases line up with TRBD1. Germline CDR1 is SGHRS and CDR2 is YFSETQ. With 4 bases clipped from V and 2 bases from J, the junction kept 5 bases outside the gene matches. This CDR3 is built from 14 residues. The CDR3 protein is CASSPGQVTYEQYF. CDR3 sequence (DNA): TGCGCCAGCAGCCCGGGACAGGTAACCTACGAGCAGTACTTC.

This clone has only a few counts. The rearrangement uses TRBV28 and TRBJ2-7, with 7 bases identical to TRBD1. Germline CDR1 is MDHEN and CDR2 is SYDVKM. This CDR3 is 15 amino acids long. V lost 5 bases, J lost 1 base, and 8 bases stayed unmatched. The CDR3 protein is CASSPAGQVSYEQYF. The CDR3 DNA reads TGTGCCAGCAGTCCCGCCGGACAGGTATCCTACGAGCAGTACTTC.

CDR3: CASSLWASGSMDEQFF. CDR3 DNA: TGTGCCAGCAGCTTATGGGCTAGCGGGAGCATGGATGAGCAGTTCTTC. The rearrangement uses TRBV7-3 and TRBJ2-1, with 10 bases lining up with TRBD2. Germline CDR1 and CDR2: SGHTA and FQGTGA. The CDR3 has 16 amino acids. V shed 2 bases and J 8 bases; nucleotides not matched to a gene: 9.

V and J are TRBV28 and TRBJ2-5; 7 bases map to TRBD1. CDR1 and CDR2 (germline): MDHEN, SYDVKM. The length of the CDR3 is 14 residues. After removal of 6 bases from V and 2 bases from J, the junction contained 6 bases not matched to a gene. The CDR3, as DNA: TGTGCCAGCAGGTCTATGGACAGGCAAGAGACCCAGTACTTC. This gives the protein CASRSMDRQETQYF.

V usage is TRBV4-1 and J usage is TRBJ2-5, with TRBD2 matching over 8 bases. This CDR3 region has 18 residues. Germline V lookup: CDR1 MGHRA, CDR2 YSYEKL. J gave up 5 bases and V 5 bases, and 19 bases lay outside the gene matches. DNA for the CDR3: TGCGCCAGCAGCGAAGGGTTCCGGGTAGCGGGAACAGCGGAGACCCAGTACTTC. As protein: CASSEGFRVAGTAETQYF.

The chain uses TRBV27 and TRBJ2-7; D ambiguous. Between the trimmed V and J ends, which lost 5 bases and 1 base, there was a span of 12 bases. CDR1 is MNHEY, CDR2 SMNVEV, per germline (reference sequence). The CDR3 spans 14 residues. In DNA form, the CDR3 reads TGTGCCAGCAGTCCACTAAGCGCGTCCTACGAGCAGTACTTC. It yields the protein CASSPLSASYEQYF.

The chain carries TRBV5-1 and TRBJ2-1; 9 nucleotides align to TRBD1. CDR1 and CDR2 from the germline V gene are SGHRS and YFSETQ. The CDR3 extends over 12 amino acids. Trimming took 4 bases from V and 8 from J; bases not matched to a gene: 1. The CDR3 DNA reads TGCGCCAGCAGCAGACAGGGGGATGAGCAGTTCTTC. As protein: CASSRQGDEQFF.

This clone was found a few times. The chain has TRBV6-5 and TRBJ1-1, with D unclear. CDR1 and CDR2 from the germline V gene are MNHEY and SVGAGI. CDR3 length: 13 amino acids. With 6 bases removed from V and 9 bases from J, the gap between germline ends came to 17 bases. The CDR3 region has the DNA TGTGCCAGCAGCCAAGATGGGGAGGGTAAAGCTTTCTTT. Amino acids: CASSQDGEGKAFF.

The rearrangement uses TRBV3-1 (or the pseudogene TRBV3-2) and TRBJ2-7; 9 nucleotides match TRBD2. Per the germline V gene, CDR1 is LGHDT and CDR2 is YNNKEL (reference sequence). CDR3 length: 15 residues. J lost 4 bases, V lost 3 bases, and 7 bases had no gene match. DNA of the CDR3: TGTGCCAGCAGCCACAGACTAGCGGTGGGGTACGAGCAGTACTTC. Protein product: CASSHRLAVGYEQYF.

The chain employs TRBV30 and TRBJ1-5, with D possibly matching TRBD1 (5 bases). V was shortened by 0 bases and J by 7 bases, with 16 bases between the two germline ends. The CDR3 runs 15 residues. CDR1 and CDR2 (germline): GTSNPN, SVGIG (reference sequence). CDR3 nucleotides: TGTGCCTGGAGTGTACGCGGAGGGGCTGGGCAGCCCCAGCATTTT. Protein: CAWSVRGGAGQPQHF. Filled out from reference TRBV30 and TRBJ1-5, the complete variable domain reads SQTIHQWPATLVQPVGSPLSLECTVEGTSNPNLYWYRQAAGRGLQLLFYSVGIGQISSEVPQNLSASRPQDRQFILSSKKLLLSDSGFYLCAWSVRGGAGQPQHFGDGTRLSIL.

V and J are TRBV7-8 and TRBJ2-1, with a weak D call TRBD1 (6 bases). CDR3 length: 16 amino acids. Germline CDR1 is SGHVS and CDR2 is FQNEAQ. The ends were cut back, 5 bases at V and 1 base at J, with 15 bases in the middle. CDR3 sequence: CASSPYLGASYNEQFF. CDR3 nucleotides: TGTGCCAGCAGCCCCTACCTGGGGGCGTCCTACAATGAGCAGTTCTTC.

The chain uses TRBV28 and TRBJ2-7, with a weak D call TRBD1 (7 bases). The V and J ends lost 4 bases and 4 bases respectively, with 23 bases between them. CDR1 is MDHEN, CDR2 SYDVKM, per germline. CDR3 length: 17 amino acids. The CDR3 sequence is CASSYDPRGQSVYEQYF. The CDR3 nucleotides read TGTGCCAGCAGTTATGACCCGCGGGGACAGAGCGTTTACGAGCAGTACTTC.

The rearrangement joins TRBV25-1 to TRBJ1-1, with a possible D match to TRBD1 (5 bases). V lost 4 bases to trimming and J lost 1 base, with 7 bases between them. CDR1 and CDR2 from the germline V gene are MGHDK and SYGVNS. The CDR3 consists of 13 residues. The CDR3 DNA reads TGTGCCAGCAGTGCAGGACAGAACACTGAAGCTTTCTTT. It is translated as CASSAGQNTEAFF.

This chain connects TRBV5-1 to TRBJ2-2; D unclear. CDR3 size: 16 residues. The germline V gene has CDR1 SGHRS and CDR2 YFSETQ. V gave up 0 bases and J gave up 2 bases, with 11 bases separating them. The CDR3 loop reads CASSLEVTPNTGELFF. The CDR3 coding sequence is TGCGCCAGCAGCTTGGAGGTGACACCCAACACCGGGGAGCTGTTTTTT.

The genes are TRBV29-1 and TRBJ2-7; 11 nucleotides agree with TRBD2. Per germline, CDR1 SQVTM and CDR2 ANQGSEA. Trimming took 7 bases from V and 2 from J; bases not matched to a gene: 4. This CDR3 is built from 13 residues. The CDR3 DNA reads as TGCAGCGCAACTAGCGGGAGCCCCTACGAGCAGTACTTC. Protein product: CSATSGSPYEQYF.

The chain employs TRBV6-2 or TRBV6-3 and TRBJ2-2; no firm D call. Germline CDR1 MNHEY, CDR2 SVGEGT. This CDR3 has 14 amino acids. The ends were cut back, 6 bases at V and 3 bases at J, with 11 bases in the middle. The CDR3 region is CASSLLGDTGELFF. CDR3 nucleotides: TGTGCCAGCAGCCTACTGGGCGACACCGGGGAGCTGTTTTTT.

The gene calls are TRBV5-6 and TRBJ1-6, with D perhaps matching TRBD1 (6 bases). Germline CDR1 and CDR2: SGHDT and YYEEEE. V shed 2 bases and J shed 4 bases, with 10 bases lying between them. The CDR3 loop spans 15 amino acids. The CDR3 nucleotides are TGTGCCAGCAGCTTCGGACAGATTTATAATTCACCCCTCCACTTT. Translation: CASSFGQIYNSPLHF.

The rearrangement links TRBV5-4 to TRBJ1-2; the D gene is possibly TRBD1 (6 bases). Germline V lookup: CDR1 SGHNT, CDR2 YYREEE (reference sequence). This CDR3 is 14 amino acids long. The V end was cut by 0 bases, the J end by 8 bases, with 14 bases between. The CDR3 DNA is TGTGCCAGCAGCTTGGGTGGGGGCCCACGCGGCTACACCTTC. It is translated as CASSLGGGPRGYTF.

CDR3 residues: CASSIFRADTQYF. The CDR3 DNA reads TGCGCCAGCAGTATCTTCAGGGCAGATACGCAGTATTTT. The chain couples TRBV10-1 to TRBJ2-3; D is possibly TRBD1 (5 bases). CDR3 size: 13 residues. V was pared by 5 bases and J by 4 bases, with 10 bases between. Germline V CDR1 and CDR2: WNHNN, SYGVQD (reference sequence).

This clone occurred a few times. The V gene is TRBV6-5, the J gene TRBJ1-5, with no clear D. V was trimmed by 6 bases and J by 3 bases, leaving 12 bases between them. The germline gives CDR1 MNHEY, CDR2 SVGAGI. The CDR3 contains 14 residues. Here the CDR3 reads CASSHHSYNQPQHF. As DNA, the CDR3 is TGTGCCAGCAGCCACCACAGTTACAATCAGCCCCAGCATTTT.

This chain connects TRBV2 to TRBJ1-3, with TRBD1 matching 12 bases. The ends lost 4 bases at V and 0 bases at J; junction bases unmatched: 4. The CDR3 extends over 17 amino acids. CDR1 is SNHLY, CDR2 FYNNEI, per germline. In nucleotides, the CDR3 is TGTGCCAGCAGTGGGGGACAGGGGGCGACCTCTGGAAACACCATATATTTT. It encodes CASSGGQGATSGNTIYF.

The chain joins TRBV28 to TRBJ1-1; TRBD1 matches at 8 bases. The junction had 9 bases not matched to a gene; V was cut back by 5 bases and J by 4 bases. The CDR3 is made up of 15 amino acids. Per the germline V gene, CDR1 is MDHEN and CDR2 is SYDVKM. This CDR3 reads CASSPPGGTGTEAFF. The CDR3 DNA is TGTGCCAGCAGTCCTCCTGGGGGGACAGGCACTGAAGCTTTCTTT.

The CDR3 here is CASSDSTLVRLAGGYTQYF. The CDR3 DNA is TGTGCCAGCAGTGACTCGACCTTGGTAAGACTAGCGGGGGGATATACGCAGTATTTT. The chain combines TRBV6-4 with TRBJ2-3; 13 bases agree with TRBD2. The V gene end was trimmed by 0 bases and the J gene end by 7 bases; junction bases not matched to a gene: 13. There are 19 residues in the CDR3. Germline values: CDR1 MRHNA, CDR2 SNTAGT.

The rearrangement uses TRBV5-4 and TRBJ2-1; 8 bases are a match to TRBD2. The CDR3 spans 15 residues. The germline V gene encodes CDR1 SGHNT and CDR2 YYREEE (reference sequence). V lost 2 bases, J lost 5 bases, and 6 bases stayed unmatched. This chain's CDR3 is CASSLISGEHNEQFF. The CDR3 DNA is TGTGCCAGCAGCTTAATTAGCGGGGAACACAATGAGCAGTTCTTC.

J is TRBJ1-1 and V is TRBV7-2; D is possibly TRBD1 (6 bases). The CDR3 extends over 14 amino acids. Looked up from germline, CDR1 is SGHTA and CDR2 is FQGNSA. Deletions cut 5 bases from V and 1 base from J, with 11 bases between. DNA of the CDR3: TGTGCCAGCAGCACGGTAGGGGGGAACACTGAAGCTTTCTTT. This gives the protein CASSTVGGNTEAFF.

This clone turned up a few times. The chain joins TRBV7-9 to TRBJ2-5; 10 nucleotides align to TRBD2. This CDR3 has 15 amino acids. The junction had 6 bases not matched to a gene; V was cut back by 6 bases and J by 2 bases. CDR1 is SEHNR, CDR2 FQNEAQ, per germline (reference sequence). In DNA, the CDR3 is TGTGCCAGCAGTCGTCTAGCGGGGGTACAAGAGACCCAGTACTTC. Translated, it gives CASSRLAGVQETQYF. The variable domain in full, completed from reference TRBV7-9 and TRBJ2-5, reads DTGVSQNPRHKITKRGQNVTFRCDPISEHNRLYWYRQTLGQGPEFLTYFQNEAQLEKSRLLSDRFSAERPKGSFSTLEIQRTEQGDSAMYLCASSRLAGVQETQYFGPGTRLLVL.